The 5 T cell receptor beta chains presented below share a single source sample, sequenced in a study of glioma-infiltrating T cells after dendritic cell vaccination. Sample time point: after dendritic cell vaccination, including at tumor progression/relapse. Clones were read by immunoSEQ multiplex PCR, and TCRdb kept only the in-frame ones, dropping some. The data contain around 83,000 clones, approximately 81% of them singletons. This material consisted of blood, taken after dendritic cell vaccination. The receptor source for this set is a human donor with glioblastoma.

The J gene is TRBJ1-5, the V gene TRBV19; perhaps TRBD1 as D (6 bases). Germline assignment: CDR1 LNHDA and CDR2 SQIVND (reference sequence). V gave up 7 bases and J gave up 3 bases, with 10 bases separating them. The CDR3 sequence is 13 residues long. The CDR3 nucleotides read TGTGCCAGTAAAGGACAGACCAATCAGCCCCAGCATTTT. Amino acids: CASKGQTNQPQHF.

The chain uses TRBV28 and TRBJ2-7; maybe TRBD1 (5 bases). CDR1 and CDR2 (germline): MDHEN, SYDVKM. Trimming left V 10 bases short and J 3 bases short, with 22 bases between. This CDR3 contains 15 residues. CDR3 DNA sequence: TGTGCCACCTCCTTTGGAAGGGGCTTCGACTACGAGCAGTACTTC. Its protein product is CATSFGRGFDYEQYF.

This chain uses TRBV7-9 with TRBJ1-4; 7 positions match TRBD1. Trimming removed 1 base from V and 8 bases from J; junction bases left unmatched: 7. The CDR3 is made up of 15 amino acids. The germline V gene has CDR1 SEHNR and CDR2 FQNEAQ (reference sequence). The CDR3 sequence: CASSLGQGGQEKLFF. The CDR3, as DNA: TGTGCCAGCAGCTTAGGACAGGGAGGTCAGGAAAAACTGTTTTTT.

This chain uses TRBV25-1 with TRBJ2-1; weak D call: TRBD1 (5 bases). Germline-derived CDR1 and CDR2 are MGHDK and SYGVNS. The CDR3 has 16 residues. Trimming left V 4 bases short and J 0 bases short, with 13 bases between. CDR3 residues: CASSGKDTSSYNEQFF. The CDR3 DNA reads TGTGCCAGCAGTGGAAAGGACACCAGCTCCTACAATGAGCAGTTCTTC.

The J gene is TRBJ2-7, the V gene TRBV5-1; the D gene is possibly TRBD1 (6 bases). Germline-derived CDR1 and CDR2 are SGHRS and YFSETQ. V was shortened by 0 bases and J by 1 base, with 20 bases between the two germline ends. The CDR3 extends over 18 amino acids. CDR3 sequence: CASSLGRGEGIASYEQYF. DNA of the CDR3: TGCGCCAGCAGCTTGGGCAGGGGAGAGGGAATTGCATCCTACGAGCAGTACTTC.